Presented here are 29 T cell receptor beta chains from one specimen sequenced in a study of T cell responses to AZD1222 COVID-19 vaccine. Libraries were prepared by immunoSEQ multiplex PCR; TCRdb keeps only in-frame clonotypes and omits some of them. The sample has about 97,000 clones; 87% are singletons. The source was peripheral blood, collected on day 0 of AZD1222 vaccination. These receptor sequences come from an adult in good health.

This clone was counted once. The gene calls are TRBV7-9 and TRBJ2-3; 7 nucleotides match TRBD2. CDR1 and CDR2 from the germline V gene are SEHNR and FQNEAQ (reference sequence). Germline trimming cut 5 bases from V and 2 bases from J; bases unmatched to any gene: 4. The CDR3 contains 14 residues. CDR3 bases: TGTGCCAGCAGCCACAGCGGGGCCACAGATACGCAGTATTTT. Protein product: CASSHSGATDTQYF.

The chain carries TRBV19 and TRBJ2-3; the D gene is possibly TRBD2 (7 bases). Germline lookup yields CDR1 LNHDA and CDR2 SQIVND (reference sequence). V dropped 0 bases and J dropped 5 bases, with 12 bases sitting between them. The CDR3 runs to 15 residues. CDR3 sequence: CASSIEGGPRDTQYF. The CDR3 DNA reads TGTGCCAGTAGTATAGAGGGGGGGCCCAGAGATACGCAGTATTTT. Combining the CDR3 with reference TRBV19 and TRBJ2-3 gives the whole variable domain DGGITQSPKYLFRKEGQNVTLSCEQNLNHDAMYWYRQDPGQGLRLIYYSQIVNDFQKGDIAEGYSVSREKKESFPLTVTSAQKNPTAFYLCASSIEGGPRDTQYFGPGTRLTVL.

The V gene is TRBV5-1, the J gene TRBJ1-2; unclear D gene. Trimming took 1 base from V and 2 from J, leaving 9 bases between them. The CDR3 has 14 amino acids. Germline loops: CDR1 SGHRS, CDR2 YFSETQ. The CDR3 sequence is CASSLSSPNYGYTF. The CDR3 bases are TGCGCCAGCAGCTTGAGTAGCCCCAACTATGGCTACACCTTC.

CDR3 sequence: CASSIPQTGGEAFF. The CDR3 bases are TGTGCCAGTAGTATCCCCCAGACAGGGGGTGAAGCTTTCTTT. V gene TRBV19 combines with J gene TRBJ1-1; 9 bases line up with TRBD1. The CDR3 totals 14 residues. Per the germline V gene, CDR1 is LNHDA and CDR2 is SQIVND (reference sequence). The J segment lost 7 bases and the V segment lost 3 bases, leaving 6 bases of the junction unmatched.

The rearrangement links TRBV29-1 to TRBJ1-6; D remains unclear. V dropped 4 bases and J dropped 6 bases, with 10 bases sitting between them. This CDR3 contains 13 residues. Germline V CDR1 and CDR2: SQVTM, ANQGSEA. Here the CDR3 reads CSVATGSNSPLHF. As DNA, the CDR3 is TGCAGCGTTGCGACCGGGTCTAATTCACCCCTCCACTTT.

This clone was counted between two and nine times. This sequence joins TRBV10-3 and TRBJ1-5, with 10 positions matching TRBD1. CDR3 length: 14 residues. Germline loops: CDR1 ENHRY, CDR2 SYGVKD. The ends lost 4 bases at V and 5 bases at J; junction bases unmatched: 2. Here the CDR3 reads CAISADRGDQPQHF. The DNA of the CDR3 is TGTGCCATCAGTGCGGACAGGGGGGATCAGCCCCAGCATTTT.

The chain carries TRBV10-1 and TRBJ2-7; D remains unclear. V lost 0 bases and J lost 6, with 9 bases in between. Germline CDR1 is WNHNN and CDR2 is SYGVQD (reference sequence). This CDR3 is built from 13 residues. CDR3 nucleotide sequence: TGCGCCAGCAGTGAGTCGTGGGTGGGCGAGCAGTACTTC. Amino acids: CASSESWVGEQYF.

The chain employs TRBV19 and TRBJ1-5; TRBD1 matches at 8 bases. Per the germline V gene, CDR1 is LNHDA and CDR2 is SQIVND (reference sequence). V shed 5 bases and J 5 bases; nucleotides not matched to a gene: 2. CDR3 length: 13 amino acids. CDR3 loop: CASSRQGYQPQHF. CDR3 bases: TGTGCCAGTAGTCGACAGGGGTATCAGCCCCAGCATTTT.

This clone was detected only once. This chain links TRBV27 with TRBJ2-5; tentatively, D is TRBD1 (6 bases). The V end was cut by 5 bases, the J end by 4 bases, with 17 bases between. This CDR3 has 15 residues. Germline-derived CDR1 and CDR2 are MNHEY and SMNVEV (reference sequence). This CDR3 reads CASSLENRVGETQYF. In DNA, the CDR3 is TGTGCCAGCAGTCTCGAAAACAGGGTTGGAGAGACCCAGTACTTC.

The chain employs TRBV10-3 and TRBJ2-3, with D perhaps given as TRBD1 or TRBD2 (6 bases each). V lost 8 bases to trimming and J lost 4 bases, with 16 bases between them. The germline CDR1 and CDR2 sequences are ENHRY and SYGVKD. The CDR3 loop spans 14 amino acids. DNA of the CDR3: TGTGCCATCCGACGGGGGCGCGCCCCAGATACGCAGTATTTT. Translation gives CAIRRGRAPDTQYF.

This sequence joins TRBV24-1 and TRBJ2-7, with 9 positions matching TRBD1. This CDR3 spans 15 amino acids. The V and J ends lost 4 bases and 6 bases, in that order; junction bases with no gene match: 9. Germline V gene data show CDR1 as KGHDR and CDR2 as SFDVKD. This CDR3 is CATSEGGQGPREQYF. Here the CDR3 DNA reads TGTGCCACCAGTGAGGGGGGACAGGGCCCACGCGAGCAGTACTTC.

This clone appeared a single time. The V call is TRBV11-2, the J call TRBJ2-7; 7 nucleotides align to TRBD1. V lost 5 bases and J lost 3; bases outside the gene matches: 10. CDR3 length: 15 residues. Germline CDR1 and CDR2: SGHAT and FQNNGV. The CDR3 DNA reads as TGTGCCAGCAGCCCCCGGGACAGTGGTATCTACGAGCAGTACTTC. It is translated as CASSPRDSGIYEQYF. Full variable domain (remainder filled in from reference TRBV11-2 and TRBJ2-7): EAGVAQSPRYKIIEKRQSVAFWCNPISGHATLYWYQQILGQGPKLLIQFQNNGVVDDSQLPKDRFSAERLKGVDSTLKIQPAKLEDSAVYLCASSPRDSGIYEQYFGPGTRLTVT.

The genes are TRBV24-1 and TRBJ2-6; tentatively, D is TRBD1 (5 bases). Per germline, CDR1 KGHDR and CDR2 SFDVKD. V gave up 4 bases and J gave up 3 bases, with 9 bases separating them. The CDR3 is 15 amino acids. CDR3 residues: CATSERGSGANVLTF. The CDR3 region has the DNA TGTGCCACCAGTGAAAGGGGAAGTGGGGCCAACGTCCTGACTTTC.

The chain has TRBV6-5 and TRBJ2-3; D may correspond to TRBD1 or TRBD2 (5 bases each). The CDR3 sequence is 12 residues long. Between the trimmed V and J ends, which lost 7 bases and 6 bases, there was a span of 11 bases. Germline CDR1 is MNHEY and CDR2 is SVGAGI. This CDR3 reads CASTGTPDTQYF. The CDR3 DNA follows: TGTGCCAGCACCGGGACCCCGGATACGCAGTATTTT.

The rearrangement uses TRBV10-3 and TRBJ1-2; D is unclear. Germline V gene data show CDR1 as ENHRY and CDR2 as SYGVKD. V was trimmed by 0 bases and J by 8 bases, leaving 13 bases between them. This CDR3 is built from 14 residues. The CDR3 DNA reads TGTGCCATCAGTGAGTCTCTCCTCCAGGAGGGCTACACCTTC. It yields the protein CAISESLLQEGYTF.

The chain links TRBV7-2 to TRBJ2-4, with D maybe TRBD1 (5 bases). CDR3 size: 13 residues. V was trimmed by 1 base and J by 8 bases, leaving 9 bases between them. Germline V gene sequence: CDR1 SGHTA, CDR2 FQGNSA. Written as DNA, the CDR3 is TGTGCCAGCAGCTTAGGACAGAGGTACATTCAGTACTTC. Amino acids: CASSLGQRYIQYF.

The rearrangement joins TRBV18 to TRBJ1-3; D might be TRBD1 (6 bases). The CDR3 contains 15 residues. From germline, CDR1 is KGHSH and CDR2 LQKENI. Trimming removed 3 bases at V and 0 bases at J, with 9 bases between. For the CDR3, the DNA is TGTGCCAGCTCACCCACAGGGACCTCTGGAAACACCATATATTTT. It yields the protein CASSPTGTSGNTIYF.

V usage is TRBV28 and J usage is TRBJ2-4; a possible D gene is TRBD1 (8 bases). The CDR3 consists of 16 residues. Germline CDR1 and CDR2: MDHEN and SYDVKM. Trimming left V 5 bases short and J 5 bases short, with 19 bases between. CDR3 in amino acids: CASSLGGAGGENIQYF. CDR3 nucleotides: TGTGCCAGCAGTCTGGGGGGGGCAGGGGGCGAAAACATTCAGTACTTC.

The chain couples TRBV19 to TRBJ1-1; the D is unclear. The V gene's germline CDR1 is LNHDA and CDR2 SQIVND (reference sequence). The CDR3 sequence is 12 residues long. V lost 8 bases and J 4 bases, leaving 11 bases between the germline ends. The CDR3 DNA reads TGTGCCAGTGGGAGCAGGAGCACTGAAGCTTTCTTT. Its protein product is CASGSRSTEAFF.

This chain joins TRBV19 and TRBJ1-1, with unresolved D. V was cut by 8 bases and J by 0 bases, with 7 bases left in between. The CDR3 totals 12 residues. CDR1 and CDR2 (germline): LNHDA, SQIVND (reference sequence). CDR3 sequence reads: CASRTVNTEAFF. In nucleotides, the CDR3 is TGTGCCAGTCGAACAGTGAACACTGAAGCTTTCTTT.

This clone came up a few times. V usage is TRBV2 and J usage is TRBJ1-1; no definite D call. In germline, CDR1 is SNHLY, CDR2 FYNNEI. The V end was cut by 8 bases, the J end by 3 bases, with 7 bases between. The CDR3 sequence is 11 residues long. CDR3 sequence (DNA): TGTGCCAGCCCTAAGGACACTGAAGCTTTCTTT. Amino acid sequence: CASPKDTEAFF.

This clone turned up a few times. The chain uses TRBV6-2 or TRBV6-3 and TRBJ2-1, with 14 bases identical to TRBD2. Germline V gene sequence: CDR1 MNHEY, CDR2 SVGEGT. The V and J ends lost 2 bases and 10 bases, in that order; junction bases with no gene match: 7. This CDR3 has 16 amino acids. This CDR3 is CASSYGLAGGSGEQFF. CDR3 nucleotide sequence: TGTGCCAGCAGTTACGGACTAGCGGGAGGAAGTGGCGAGCAGTTCTTC.

CDR3 nucleotides: TGCGCCAGCAGCTTGGGGGACAGGGGTACCGAGCAGTACTTC. It is translated as CASSLGDRGTEQYF. This rearrangement joins TRBV5-1 to TRBJ2-7, with TRBD1 matching 10 bases. This CDR3 spans 14 amino acids. CDR1 and CDR2 (germline): SGHRS, YFSETQ. V shed 0 bases, J shed 6 bases, and the junction held 3 bases outside the gene matches.

The chain employs TRBV2 and TRBJ2-5; possibly TRBD2 for D (5 bases). Looked up from germline, CDR1 is SNHLY and CDR2 is FYNNEI. This CDR3 has 13 residues. The V gene lost 5 bases and the J gene lost 2 bases, with 9 bases spanning the gap. The CDR3 DNA reads TGTGCCAGCAGTACGGACTTACAAGAGACCCAGTACTTC. Its translation is CASSTDLQETQYF.

V is TRBV10-3 and J is TRBJ1-3; TRBD1 might be the D (6 bases). The CDR3 length is 16 residues. Trimming pared 10 bases from V and 8 bases from J, leaving 27 bases between. The germline V gene encodes CDR1 ENHRY and CDR2 SYGVKD. CDR3 sequence: CATVKQGVKVRDTIYF. CDR3 in DNA: TGTGCCACCGTAAAACAGGGTGTAAAAGTGAGAGACACCATATATTTT.

CDR3 nucleotides: TGTGCCAGCAGTGTCGAGCTGAACACTGAAGCTTTCTTT. Residues: CASSVELNTEAFF. This rearrangement joins TRBV2 to TRBJ1-1; D is unresolved. Germline-derived CDR1 and CDR2 are SNHLY and FYNNEI. The CDR3 runs to 13 residues. V was trimmed by 4 bases and J by 0 bases, leaving 6 bases between them.

In its sample, this clone was seen a few times. V and J are TRBV14 and TRBJ1-6; D gene uncertain. This CDR3 has 13 amino acids. Deletions cut 4 bases from V and 6 bases from J, with 7 bases between. Germline CDR1 and CDR2: SGHDN and FVKESK. CDR3: CASSRTGNSPLHF. The CDR3 nucleotides are TGTGCCAGCAGCCGGACGGGTAATTCACCCCTCCACTTT.

This chain joins TRBV5-4 and TRBJ1-2; 9 bases fit TRBD1. The CDR3 contains 17 residues. With 5 bases clipped from V and 1 base from J, the junction kept 12 bases outside the gene matches. Germline CDR1 and CDR2: SGHNT and YYREEE (reference sequence). The CDR3 DNA sequence: TGTGCCAGCAGTTTTGGGACAGGGCTTGGCCGTAACTATGGCTACACCTTC. It codes for CASSFGTGLGRNYGYTF.

V and J are TRBV7-6 and TRBJ2-7; D might be TRBD1 (5 bases). Germline loops: CDR1 SGHVS, CDR2 FNYEAQ. The CDR3 has 15 residues. Trimming removed 2 bases at V and 3 bases at J, with 14 bases between. CDR3 amino acids: CASSLLPGLGYEQYF. The CDR3 DNA reads as TGTGCCAGCAGCTTACTCCCAGGGTTGGGCTACGAGCAGTACTTC. Looking up the rest from reference TRBV7-6 and TRBJ2-7 gives the full variable domain: GAGVSQSPRYKVTKRGQDVALRCDPISGHVSLYWYRQALGQGPEFLTYFNYEAQQDKSGLPNDRFSAERPEGSISTLTIQRTEQRDSAMYRCASSLLPGLGYEQYFGPGTRLTVT.